The source of this T cell receptor beta chain is a study of OX40 agonist ivuxolimab in advanced cancers. The CDR3 length is 13 residues. In germline, CDR1 is LNHNV, CDR2 YYDKDF (reference sequence). V lost 5 bases to trimming and J lost 4 bases, with 12 bases between them. Assay: immunoSEQ multiplex PCR; the TCRdb copy retains only in-frame clones and omits some. The sample lists roughly 63,000 clones, about nine tenths occurring once. This receptor was obtained from an adult with an advanced solid tumor such as melanoma, head and neck, liver or kidney cancer. This sample comprised CD4+ or CD8+ T cells sorted from blood, obtained in a trial of the OX40 agonist ivuxolimab. The chain uses TRBV15 and TRBJ2-7, with D unresolved. This CDR3 reads CATSQVVGYEQYF. The CDR3 DNA sequence: TGTGCCACCAGCCAGGTGGTGGGGTACGAGCAGTACTTC.